Given below is one T cell receptor beta chain in context. Its antigen remains unidentified. No quality values exist for individual bases; no much larger clone is one base distant. This entry belongs to a study of cytomegalovirus exposure and HLA in healthy donors listed by TCRdb under 2017. Broadly, across the study: In an earlier analysis of under 600 of the donors, approximately 260 Gb of sequence data and 95 million to 130 million unique TCR beta sequences from 150 million to 200 million T cells were reported. In the later analysis, no new phenotypic data were used to find candidate immune exposures; instead, reliance was placed on TCR beta sequences and their occurrence across donors. HLA typing included class I and class II loci at four-digit resolution. In a later genetic analysis, genome-wide SNP genotypes for about 65% of the roughly 700 donors were used, and that subset was treated as a discovery cohort. About 5 DR-DQ haplotypes were handled as single units for association and clustering, since linkage in the cohort was strong. An early release that covered some 630 HLA-typed donors contained about 300 gigabases of sequencing data and tens of millions of unique TCR sequences. The T cell repertoires of some 700 subjects were profiled by immunosequencing and related to cytomegalovirus serostatus. All discovery cohort repertoires had been generated on a single sequencing platform. Along with the approximately 670-subject first cohort, a separate validation cohort of over 90 different subjects was used. To study patterns of TCR occurrence, a later analysis re-analyzed previously published TCR beta repertoires from 650 to 750 donors and added high-resolution HLA genotyping. Of the approximately 400 genotyped donors, 81% fell in the genetic ancestry cluster associated with self-reported Caucasian donors. The study combined high-throughput TCR immunosequencing, statistical association of individual TCRs with disease status, and machine learning to predict cytomegalovirus infection status. In an earlier analysis of roughly 540 of the donors, high-throughput TCR beta sequencing was used to judge whether each TCR beta V gene segment behaved as functional or pseudogenic. Across 398 genotyped donors of the cohort, an average of about 220,000 unique TCR beta nucleotide sequences per donor were sequenced, and roughly 17% of those sequences were non-productive. The study aimed to test whether signatures of past pathogen exposure could be identified by cataloging public T cell receptors. Typing coverage varied by locus: roughly 629-630 donors for A, B, C, DRB1 and DQB1; approximately 500 for DQA1; more than 600 for DPA1; roughly 450 for DPB1. Donor age, sex, ethnicity and CMV serostatus were compiled alongside the repertoire data. Broader findings and caveats from the paper: Linkage disequilibrium might explain the correlated functional status among segregating V segments, but an unknown experimental factor could not be ruled out. Cytomegalovirus status was reported to be diagnosed by the classifier with high specificity and sensitivity in both the original and validation cohorts. Strong co-occurrence of HLA alleles, especially DR and DQ, made assigning TCR associations to individual alleles difficult. Only TCR beta chains were sequenced in this cohort, and the absence of alpha or paired-chain data limited detectable features. According to a later analysis, TCR association rates differed among HLA loci, with DRB1 alleles showing the most associated TCRs and HLA-C alleles showing the fewest. HLA typing was unavailable for some donors at each locus, so association tests used only the typed subset. A cluster of highly shared sequence variants was judged likely to be a technical artifact of the sequencing pipeline. The authors suggested that the approach could potentially be extended to other disease states and immunological phenotypes. Several of the top co-occurrence clusters appeared to be linked to parvovirus B19, influenza, CMV and Epstein-Barr virus, according to a later analysis. The presence/absence analyses assumed that sequencing depth was roughly uniform across donors, and that assumption may not be true. The study listed around 160 TCR beta chains as associated with cytomegalovirus. In a later analysis, HLA-associated TCR beta chains were found to be more clonally expanded and to have lower generation probabilities than equally common non-associated chains. A later genetic analysis reported fewer N-insertions in productive TCRs among donors in an Asian-associated ancestry cluster than the roughly 700-donor mean. The earlier analysis of 587 of the donors excluded around 17 rarely observed V segments, including chromosome 9 orphons, because counts were too low. A later analysis found that most CMV-associated TCR beta chains appeared HLA-restricted, with HLA associations seemingly driven largely by CMV exposure. Three of the identified cytomegalovirus-associated TCR beta chains were confirmed in vitro to be specific for cytomegalovirus antigens. V-gene and J-gene trimming of TCR beta chains was associated with a missense DCLRE1C variant in a later genetic analysis, and the association was replicated in an independent cohort. A further reported finding was that TCR beta sequences accurately predicted the HLA-A and HLA-B alleles for most subjects in the first cohort. Most TCR sequences were observed very rarely across donors, whereas some public TCRs were present in many individuals. A later analysis associated around 16,000 TCR beta sequences with specific HLA alleles at a false discovery rate of 0.05. The only immune exposure information available for the cohort was CMV serostatus. Broadly in line with IMGT annotations, most TCR beta V segments showed up in productive rearrangements about 87% or about 30% of the time in an earlier analysis of a few hundred of the donors.

The library was obtained by the immunoSEQ multiplex PCR assay. The multiplex PCR relied on a mix of 60 forward primers for TCR Vbeta segments and 13 reverse primers for TCR Jbeta segments. Amplification of the CDR3 region of rearranged TCR beta genes was performed with a multiplex PCR assay on genomic DNA. Amplified TCR beta libraries were sequenced as 87-base-pair reads on the Illumina HiSeq System. The authors' analysis ran thus. Across the 500 to 750 repertoires, a later analysis counted tens of millions of unique TCR beta chains, about 10 million of which were shared by at least two donors. Raw reads were error-corrected and collapsed into unique sequences with a nearest-neighbor algorithm that merged closely related sequences to remove PCR and sequencing errors. To assign V, D and J gene segments, CDR3 sequences were aligned to IMGT reference sequences. Each retained sequence needed at least a six-nucleotide match to both a V gene segment and a J gene segment. A rearrangement counted as productive if the CDR3 had no stop codons and remained in frame with V and J, and every other rearrangement counted as non-productive. CDR3 was defined by IMGT convention, running from the second conserved V-encoded cysteine to the conserved J-encoded phenylalanine. In an earlier analysis of 587 of the donors, sequences lacking an unambiguous match to a single V gene segment were excluded. An earlier analysis of 500 to 700 of the donors classified V segments as functional when productive rearrangements were above 56.7% and as segregating when the standard deviation between donors was above 5%. A statistical classification framework was built to diagnose cytomegalovirus status from the catalog of TCR beta chain sequences. A later analysis assigned V and J genes by comparing TCR nucleotide sequences with IMGT/GENE-DB human TR gene sequences. Using the TCRdist pipeline, a later analysis assigned CDR3 sequences along with most-parsimonious VDJ recombination scenarios. A later analysis defined each TCR beta chain by its CDR3 amino acid sequence plus V-gene family, and excluded reads lacking a unique V-gene family. In a later analysis, fewer than 600 highly shared, low-generation-probability nucleotide sequences were removed to address suspected cross-contamination and a sequencing artifact. In a later analysis, a clonal expansion index for each public chain was calculated from normalized within-repertoire ranks of inferred template counts. Generation probabilities in a later analysis came from a VDJ recombination model fitted to out-of-frame rearrangements, and those results were checked against IGoR. In a later analysis, TCR-TCR, TCR-HLA and TCR-CMV co-occurrence was scored with hypergeometric tests, and a repertoire-size bias correction was applied to TCR pairs. A later analysis estimated false discovery rates by permuting HLA or CMV assignments 20 times. In a later analysis, co-occurring TCRs were grouped using DBSCAN, with TCRdist sequence similarity added in when clustering inside HLA-allele-positive subsets. Repertoires with fewer than 30,000 or more than 120,000 public chains were left out of co-occurrence clustering, as were four to six repertoires with anomalous nucleotide sharing. TCRdb carries this immuneACCESS record with in-frame sequences only. Its versions omit some clonotypes, under half of them owing to an unresolved V gene in the studies checked, with the rest unexplained. The V and J calls and clone size come from that table; D and trimming were worked out from the DNA. In this sample the table shows around 120,000 clones, roughly 76% of which occur a single time. The ten largest clones add up to 15% to 20% of the sample.

The cohort comprised some 680 healthy bone marrow donors. Cohort members were all nominally healthy when sampled, although unrecorded immune exposures were likely present. The donor was CMV seropositive and was included in the group of 250 to 350 seropositive cohort members. Every donor gave a peripheral blood sample, and the peripheral blood mononuclear cells from that sample were used for TCR beta sequencing. The Qiagen DNeasy Blood Extraction Kit was used to extract genomic DNA from the blood cell samples. Source material: PBMCs. The origin of this receptor is a middle-aged man in good health and CMV-seropositive.

At the DNA level, the sequence is TGTGCCAGCAGCTTATGGGGCAGGGGAACCTACAATGAGCAGTTCTTC. This encodes CASSLWGRGTYNEQFF. The chain links TRBV7-2 with TRBJ2-1; tentative D gene TRBD1, with 6 bases matching. The germline V gene provides CDR1 SGHTA and CDR2 FQGNSA. The V end loses 2 bases and the J end loses 2 bases, and a stretch of 13 bases separates them. The CDR3, from cysteine to phenylalanine, totals 16 residues. Here the CDR3 DNA is all that survives: 48 bases in frame from base 1.